This note documents a single TCR beta chain sequence. This clonotype is a singleton in its sample. Its antigen is not yet known. The record has no base qualities; no much larger clone is one base away. A single read makes a weak case. Library preparation used PCR. The sequencer listed for this sample is Illumina HiSeq 2500. Molecular barcoding was employed in the preparation of TCR libraries, with unique molecular identifiers being used to normalize TCRbeta repertoire quantification. TCRdb's own reprocessing of the public reads used fastp at Q25 and MiXCR and kept productive beta chains. Each CDR3 protein gets just one entry, which takes the most common genes and DNA from the rows behind it. This sample gives around 210,000 distinct CDR3 sequences in total; around 7% of them show up just once. Clones ranked in the top ten supply just over 5.5% of the sample. This sample was taken from a study of T-cell reconstitution after alpha-beta-depleted transplantation in children (dated by TCRdb to the mid-2010s). In the study overall: Using TCR repertoire profiling, the study quantitatively followed how T-cell immune reconstitution unfolded in children after TCRalphabeta/CD19-depleted allogeneic hematopoietic cell transplantation. Summary of the overall study and its limitations: The frequencies of hyperexpanded clones fell over the following months, and after one year, T-cell counts and TCRbeta diversity were mostly attributed to newly produced T cells. In some patients, the high TCRbeta diversity seen at day 60 was put down to recipient T cells and intrathymic progenitors that had survived conditioning. About two months after transplant, the apparently early recovery of alphabetaT-cell counts reportedly depended on just several hundred clones that had expanded rapidly and came from non-depleted graft cells.

CDR1 and CDR2, per the germline V gene, are SNHLY and FYNNEI. The germline V and J ends show losses of 6 bases and 4 bases respectively, and no gene match explains 5 bases of the junction. The CDR3, cysteine through phenylalanine, is 13 amino acids long. Only the CDR3 region is kept as DNA, spanning 39 bases read in frame from base 1. The sample's treatment or condition label, decoded: allogeneic hematopoietic cell transplantation with graft depleted of TCRalphabeta T cells and CD19 B cells. The children who served as transplant recipients had been given grafts of TCRalphabeta/CD19-depleted allogeneic hematopoietic cells.

The chain joins TRBV2 to TRBJ2-7; 8 bases in the junction line up with TRBD1. This TCR was recovered from a boy aged 2 to 10 with acute lymphoblastic leukemia, due to receive a stem cell transplant. Material: PBMCs, obtained before TCRalphabeta/CD19-depleted stem cell transplant. The encoded CDR3 is CASRETGVYEQYF. The DNA sequence is TGTGCCAGCAGAGAGACAGGGGTTTACGAGCAGTACTTC. With the rest looked up from the reference TRBV2 and TRBJ2-7 genes rather than sequenced, the full variable domain is EPEVTQTPSHQVTQMGQEVILRCVPISNHLYFYWYRQILGQKVEFLVSFYNNEISEKSEIFDDQFSVERPDGSNFTLKIRSTKLEDSAMYFCASRETGVYEQYFGPGTRLTVT.